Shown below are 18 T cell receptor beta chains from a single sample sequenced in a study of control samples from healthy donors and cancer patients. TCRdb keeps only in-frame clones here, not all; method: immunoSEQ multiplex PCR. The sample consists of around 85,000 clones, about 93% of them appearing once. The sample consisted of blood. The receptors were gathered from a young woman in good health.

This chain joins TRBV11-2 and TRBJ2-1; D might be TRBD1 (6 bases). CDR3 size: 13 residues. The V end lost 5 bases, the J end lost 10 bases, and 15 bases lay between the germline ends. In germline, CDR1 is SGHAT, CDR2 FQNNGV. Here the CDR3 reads CASSIGKQGEQFF. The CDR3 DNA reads TGTGCCAGCAGCATAGGTAAACAGGGAGAGCAGTTCTTC.

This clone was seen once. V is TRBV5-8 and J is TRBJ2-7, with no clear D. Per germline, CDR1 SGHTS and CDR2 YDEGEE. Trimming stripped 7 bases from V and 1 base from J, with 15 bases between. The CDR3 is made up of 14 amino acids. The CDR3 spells CASLRSFTSYEQYF. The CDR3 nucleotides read TGTGCCAGCCTACGGTCCTTCACTTCCTACGAGCAGTACTTC.

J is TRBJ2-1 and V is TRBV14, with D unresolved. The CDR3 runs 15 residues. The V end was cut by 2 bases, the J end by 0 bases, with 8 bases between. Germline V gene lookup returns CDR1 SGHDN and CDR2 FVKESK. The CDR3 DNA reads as TGTGCCAGCAGCCAATTGGCCAGCTCCTACAATGAGCAGTTCTTC. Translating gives CASSQLASSYNEQFF.

CDR3 residues: CASSSKVKGAKSLNQPQHF. CDR3 in DNA: TGCGCCAGCAGCTCCAAGGTGAAGGGGGCGAAATCTCTAAATCAGCCCCAGCATTTT. The chain couples TRBV4-1 to TRBJ1-5; TRBD1 matches 7 bases. Germline CDR1 is MGHRA and CDR2 is YSYEKL. This CDR3 is built from 19 residues. V gave up 5 bases and J gave up 4 bases; unmatched junction bases: 20.

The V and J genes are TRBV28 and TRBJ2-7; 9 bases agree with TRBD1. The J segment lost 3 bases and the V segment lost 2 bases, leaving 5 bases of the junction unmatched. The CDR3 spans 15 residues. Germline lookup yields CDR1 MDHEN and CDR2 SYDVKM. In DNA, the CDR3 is TGTGCCAGCAGTTTAGGGACAGGGTACGGCTACGAGCAGTACTTC. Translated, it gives CASSLGTGYGYEQYF. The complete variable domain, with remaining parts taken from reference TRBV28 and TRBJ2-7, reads DVKVTQSSRYLVKRTGEKVFLECVQDMDHENMFWYRQDPGLGLRLIYFSYDVKMKEKGDIPEGYSVSREKKERFSLILESASTNQTSMYLCASSLGTGYGYEQYFGPGTRLTVT.

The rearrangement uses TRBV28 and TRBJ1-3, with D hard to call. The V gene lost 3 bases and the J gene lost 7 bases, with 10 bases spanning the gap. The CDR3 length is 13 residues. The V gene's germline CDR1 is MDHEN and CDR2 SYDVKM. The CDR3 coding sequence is TGTGCCAGCAGTTTTGCCGGGATCAACACCATATATTTT. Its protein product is CASSFAGINTIYF.

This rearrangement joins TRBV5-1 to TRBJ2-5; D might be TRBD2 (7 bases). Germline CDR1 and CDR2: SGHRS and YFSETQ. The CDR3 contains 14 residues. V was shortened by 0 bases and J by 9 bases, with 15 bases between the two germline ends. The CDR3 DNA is TGCGCCAGCAGCTTGGAGGGGCAGGGGAGGGCCCAGTACTTC. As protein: CASSLEGQGRAQYF.

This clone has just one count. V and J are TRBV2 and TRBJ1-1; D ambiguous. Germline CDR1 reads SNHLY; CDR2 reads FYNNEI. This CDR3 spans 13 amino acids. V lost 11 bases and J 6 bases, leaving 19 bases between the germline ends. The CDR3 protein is CAGSGEEGAEAFF. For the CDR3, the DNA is TGTGCCGGATCCGGGGAGGAAGGCGCTGAAGCTTTCTTT.

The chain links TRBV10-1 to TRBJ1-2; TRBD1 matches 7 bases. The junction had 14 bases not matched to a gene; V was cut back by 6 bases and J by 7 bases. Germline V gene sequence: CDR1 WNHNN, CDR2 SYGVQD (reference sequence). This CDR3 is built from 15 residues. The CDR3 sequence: CASSSTGVFSFGYTF. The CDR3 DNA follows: TGCGCCAGCAGCTCAACAGGGGTATTTTCCTTTGGCTACACCTTC.

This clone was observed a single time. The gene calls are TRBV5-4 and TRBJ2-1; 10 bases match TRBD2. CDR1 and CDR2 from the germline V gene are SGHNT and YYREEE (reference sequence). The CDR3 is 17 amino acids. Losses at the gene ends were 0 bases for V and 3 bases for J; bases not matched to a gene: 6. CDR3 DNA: TGTGCCAGCAGCTTGGGGGCCCTAGCGGGGGACTACAATGAGCAGTTCTTC. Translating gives CASSLGALAGDYNEQFF.

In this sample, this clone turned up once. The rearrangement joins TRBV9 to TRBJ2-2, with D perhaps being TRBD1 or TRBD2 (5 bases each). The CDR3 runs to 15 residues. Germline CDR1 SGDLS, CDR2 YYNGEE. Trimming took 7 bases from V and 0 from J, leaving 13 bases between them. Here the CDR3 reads CASRFEGPNTGELFF. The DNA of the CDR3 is TGTGCCAGCCGATTTGAGGGACCGAACACCGGGGAGCTGTTTTTT.

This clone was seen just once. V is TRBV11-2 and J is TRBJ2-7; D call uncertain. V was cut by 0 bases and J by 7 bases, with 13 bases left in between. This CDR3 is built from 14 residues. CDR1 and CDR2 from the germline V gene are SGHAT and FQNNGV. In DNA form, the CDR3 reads TGTGCCAGCAGCTTAGACTTCTGGGTCGGTGAGCAGTACTTC. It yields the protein CASSLDFWVGEQYF.

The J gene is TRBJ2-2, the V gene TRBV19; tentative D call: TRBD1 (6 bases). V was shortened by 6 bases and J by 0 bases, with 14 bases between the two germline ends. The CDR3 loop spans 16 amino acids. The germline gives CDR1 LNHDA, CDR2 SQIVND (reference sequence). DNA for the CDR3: TGTGCCAGTAGAAGAGGGGGTTCTACGAACACCGGGGAGCTGTTTTTT. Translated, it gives CASRRGGSTNTGELFF.

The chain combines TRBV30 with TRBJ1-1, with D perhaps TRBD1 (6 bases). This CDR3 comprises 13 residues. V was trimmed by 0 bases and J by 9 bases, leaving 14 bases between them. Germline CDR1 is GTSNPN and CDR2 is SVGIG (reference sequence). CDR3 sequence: CAWSVPPGAKAFF. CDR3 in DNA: TGTGCCTGGAGTGTACCCCCAGGGGCCAAAGCTTTCTTT. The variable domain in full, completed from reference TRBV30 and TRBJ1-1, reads SQTIHQWPATLVQPVGSPLSLECTVEGTSNPNLYWYRQAAGRGLQLLFYSVGIGQISSEVPQNLSASRPQDRQFILSSKKLLLSDSGFYLCAWSVPPGAKAFFGQGTRLTVV.

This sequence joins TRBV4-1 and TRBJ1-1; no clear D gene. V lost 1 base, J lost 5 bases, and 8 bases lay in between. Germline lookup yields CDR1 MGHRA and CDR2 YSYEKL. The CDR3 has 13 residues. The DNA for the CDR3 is TGCGCCAGCAGCCAAGTCGCGGGGACTGAAGCTTTCTTT. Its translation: CASSQVAGTEAFF.

The CDR3 nucleotides read TGTGCCAGCAGTTACCTCCACCCGGGACAGGTTGGCTACGAGCAGTACTTC. Translation: CASSYLHPGQVGYEQYF. V and J are TRBV27 and TRBJ2-7; 8 nucleotides agree with TRBD1. Per germline, CDR1 MNHEY and CDR2 SMNVEV (reference sequence). This CDR3 contains 17 residues. J gave up 3 bases and V 4 bases, and 14 bases lay outside the gene matches.

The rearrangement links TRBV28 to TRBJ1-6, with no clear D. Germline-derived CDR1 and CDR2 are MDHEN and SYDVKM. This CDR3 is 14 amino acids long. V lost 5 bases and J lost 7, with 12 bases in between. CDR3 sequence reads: CASSMGLGNSPLHF. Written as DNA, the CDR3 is TGTGCCAGCAGTATGGGCCTGGGGAATTCACCCCTCCACTTT.

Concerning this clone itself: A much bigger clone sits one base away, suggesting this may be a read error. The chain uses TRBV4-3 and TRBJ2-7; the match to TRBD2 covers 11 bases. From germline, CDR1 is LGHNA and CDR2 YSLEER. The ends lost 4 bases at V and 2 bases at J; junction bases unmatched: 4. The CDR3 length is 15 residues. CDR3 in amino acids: CASSPGTSGPYEQYF. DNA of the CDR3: TGCGCCAGCAGCCCGGGGACTAGCGGACCCTACGAGCAGTACTTC.